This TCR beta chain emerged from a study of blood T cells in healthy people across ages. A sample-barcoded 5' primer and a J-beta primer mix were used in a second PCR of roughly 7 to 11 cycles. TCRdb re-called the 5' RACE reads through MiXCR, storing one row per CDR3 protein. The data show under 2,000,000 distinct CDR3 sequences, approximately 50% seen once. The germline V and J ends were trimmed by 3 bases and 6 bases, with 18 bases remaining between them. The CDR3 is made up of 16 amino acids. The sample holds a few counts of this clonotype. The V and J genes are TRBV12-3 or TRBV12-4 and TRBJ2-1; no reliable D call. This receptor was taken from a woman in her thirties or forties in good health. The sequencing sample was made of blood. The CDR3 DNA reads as TGTGCCAGCAGTTTGATCCTAGGAGCTGGCGGCAATGAGCAGTTCTTC. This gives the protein CASSLILGAGGNEQFF.